This TCR beta chain appears in the sequencing data of a study of identical twins. Germline trimming cut 6 bases from V and 6 bases from J; bases unmatched to any gene: 2. The length of the CDR3 is 13 residues. MiXCR, run by TCRdb on the 5' RACE reads, gives a single entry per CDR3 protein. The top ten clones hold 0.91% of a sample with about 520,000 distinct CDR3 sequences, about 20% of them seen once. Separately, the same data were catalogued under a study of T cells expressing NK-cell markers.

The sample was CD4+ T cells sorted from blood. V and J are TRBV12-3 or TRBV12-4 and TRBJ1-2; 12 bases line up with TRBD1. This clonotype originated in a woman under 30 in good health. The CDR3 nucleotides are TGTGCCAGCAGCCGGGACAGGGGGCATGGCTACACCTTC. This encodes CASSRDRGHGYTF.